Presented here are 30 T cell receptor beta chains from one specimen sequenced in a study of tumor-infiltrating lymphocytes in primary liver carcinoma. The template, roughly 0.45 ug total RNA, yielded TCR beta cDNA made with a constant-region primer. Three rounds of nested multiplex PCR with slightly modified ARM-PCR produced TCR beta libraries. Two initial PCR rounds of around 9 cycles each paired TRBV1-TRBV30 forward primers with a C-beta reverse primer. Each CDR3 protein is one row after TCRdb ran MiXCR on the multiplex PCR reads. The sample consists of 45,000 or so distinct CDR3 sequences, approximately 73% of them appearing once. The approximately 17-32 mg bulk tissue piece was not sorted before simultaneous RNA and DNA extraction. Sequencing was carried out using liver tumor tissue from sampling region 2. Subset of the sample: tumor region T2, inferior pole. The receptor set was obtained from a man aged 40-49 years with primary liver carcinoma and hepatitis B virus infection.

Of note for this clonotype: The junction departs from the called germline gene at one end, perhaps through a read error. The rearrangement uses TRBV30 and TRBJ2-2, with TRBD2 matching over 7 bases. The CDR3 consists of 15 residues. Germline V CDR1 and CDR2: GTSNPN, SVGIG (reference sequence). CDR3 DNA sequence: TGTGCCTGGAGTGGGACTAGTTTATGCGCCGGGGAGCTGTTCTTT. This codes for CAWSGTSLCAGELFF.

For this clonotype: The junction departs from germline at one end; a sequencing error may be responsible. The V call is TRBV5-1, the J call TRBJ1-1; D ambiguous. This CDR3 comprises 15 residues. The germline gives CDR1 SGHRS, CDR2 YFSETQ. CDR3 sequence reads: CAISFMMGMNTEAFF. In DNA, the CDR3 is TGCGCCATCAGCTTCATGATGGGTATGAACACTGAAGCTTTCTTT.

In the case of this clonotype: Sequence at one end of the junction differs from germline and may be a read error. The V call is TRBV28, the J call TRBJ2-2, with 10 positions matching TRBD1. Germline loops: CDR1 MDHEN, CDR2 SYDVKM. The CDR3 has 17 residues. The CDR3 DNA reads TGTGCCGGCAGAGGGGGACAGGGGTATGGGAACACCGGGGAGCTGTTTTTT. The encoded protein is CAGRGGQGYGNTGELFF.

Worth noting for this clonotype: Possible read error: a much larger clone is one base away. The chain employs TRBV11-3 and TRBJ2-5; no definite D call. The V gene's germline CDR1 is SGHNT and CDR2 YENEEA. This CDR3 has 13 amino acids. CDR3 loop: CTSSLFLGETQYF. The DNA for the CDR3 is TGTACCAGCAGCTTATTCCTAGGAGAGACCCAGTACTTC.

Turning to this clonotype: Sequence at one end of the junction differs from germline and may be a read error. This chain uses TRBV11-2 with TRBJ2-6; 7 bases map to TRBD1. The V gene's germline CDR1 is SGHAT and CDR2 FQNNGV. CDR3 length equals 16 residues. CDR3 in DNA: TGCGCCAGCTGCTTGACAGGGAGAGCTGGGGCCAACGTCCTGACTTTC. This sequence encodes CASCLTGRAGANVLTF. Full variable domain (remainder filled in from reference TRBV11-2 and TRBJ2-6): EAGVAQSPRYKIIEKRQSVAFWCNPISGHATLYWYQQILGQGPKLLIQFQNNGVVDDSQLPKDRFSAERLKGVDSTLKIQPAKLEDSAVYLCASCLTGRAGANVLTFGAGSRLTVL.

This clonotype was picked up one time. The conserved closing phenylalanine or tryptophan is absent in this CDR3, likely reflecting a read error. CDR3 amino acids: CASSLVPLNTEAFY. CDR3 DNA sequence: TGTGCCAGCAGTTTGGTACCCCTGAACACTGAAGCTTTCTAT. This sequence joins TRBV12-3 or TRBV12-4 and TRBJ1-1, with D unclear. Trimming shortened V by 3 bases and J by 0 bases, and 8 bases separated the two germline ends. The length of the CDR3 is 14 residues.

Turning to this clonotype: Since no conserved phenylalanine or tryptophan closes the CDR3, a read error is the likely cause. The J gene is TRBJ2-7, the V gene TRBV7-9, with 7 bases matching TRBD1. This CDR3 spans 12 amino acids. Germline assignment: CDR1 SEHNR and CDR2 FQNEAQ (reference sequence). J lost 6 bases, V lost 6 bases, and 5 bases had no gene match. The CDR3 DNA reads TGTGCCAGCAGTCAGGGACAGAGCGAGCAGTACCTC. This encodes CASSQGQSEQYL.

This clonotype showed up many times. J is TRBJ2-3 and V is TRBV6-2 or TRBV6-3; TRBD1 matches 7 bases. After removal of 6 bases from V and 8 bases from J, the junction contained 17 bases not matched to a gene. CDR1 is MNHEY, CDR2 SVGEGT, per germline. This CDR3 region has 16 residues. The CDR3 here is CASSPRHTATGLTQYF. For the CDR3, the DNA is TGTGCCAGCAGCCCTCGACACACGGCGACAGGGCTTACGCAGTATTTT.

This sequence joins TRBV5-1 and TRBJ2-7; D is uncertain. This CDR3 has 15 residues. Trimming pared 4 bases from V and 2 bases from J, leaving 16 bases between. The germline CDR1 and CDR2 sequences are SGHRS and YFSETQ. The CDR3 region has the DNA TGCGCCAGCAGCGTGGGTCGGATGAGCACCTACGAGCAGTACTTC. This codes for CASSVGRMSTYEQYF.

About this clonotype itself: The junction and the germline gene differ at one end; a read error may be behind it. The chain recombines TRBV28 with TRBJ2-1; TRBD1 might be the D (6 bases). The CDR3 spans 14 residues. Looked up from germline, CDR1 is MDHEN and CDR2 is SYDVKM. The CDR3 here is CASSPRQEYYEQIF. CDR3 in DNA: TGTGCCAGCAGTCCTCGACAGGAGTACTATGAGCAGATCTTC.

This clonotype occurred once. Here the CDR3 omits its conserved ending phenylalanine or tryptophan, so a read error is the likely source. The chain is built from TRBV11-2 and TRBJ2-4; no firm D call. The CDR3 covers 15 residues. Germline assignment: CDR1 SGHAT and CDR2 FQNNGV. V shed 7 bases and J shed 13 bases, with 26 bases lying between them. This CDR3 reads CASTTSAVAKSIQYI. The CDR3 region has the DNA TGTGCCAGCACCACTTCGGCGGTAGCCAAAAGCATCCAGTACATC.

Note on this clonotype: Germline and junction disagree at one end, which may indicate a read error. The V call is TRBV11-2, the J call TRBJ2-3, with 7 bases aligning to TRBD2. The germline gives CDR1 SGHAT, CDR2 FQNNGV. CDR3 length: 16 amino acids. CDR3 amino acids: CASSLRAGFSTDTQYF. The CDR3 DNA reads as TGTGCCAGTAGCTTACGAGCGGGATTCAGCACAGATACGCAGTATTTT.

By its share, this clonotype is medium-sized. This chain uses TRBV6-1 with TRBJ1-2; unclear D gene. Germline CDR1 MNHNS, CDR2 SASEGT. The V and J ends lost 7 bases and 5 bases respectively, with 8 bases between them. The CDR3 has 11 amino acids. CDR3 loop: CASNEVYGYTF. The CDR3 bases are TGTGCCAGCAATGAGGTTTATGGCTACACCTTC.

This clonotype was seen ten or more times. V gene TRBV6-6 combines with J gene TRBJ1-5, with D perhaps matching TRBD1 (6 bases). The germline gives CDR1 MNHNY, CDR2 SVGAGI (reference sequence). Trimming stripped 2 bases from V and 5 bases from J, with 10 bases between. The length of the CDR3 is 14 residues. CDR3 nucleotides: TGTGCCAGCAGTTACGAGGCAGGGGATCAGCCCCAGCATTTT. This sequence encodes CASSYEAGDQPQHF.

This chain uses TRBV20-1 with TRBJ2-2; 7 bases map to TRBD1. Germline values: CDR1 DFQATT, CDR2 SNEGSKA (reference sequence). The CDR3 is made up of 16 amino acids. Germline trimming cut 2 bases from V and 6 bases from J; bases unmatched to any gene: 12. CDR3 loop: CSARFPDRRKSGELFF. CDR3 nucleotide sequence: TGCAGTGCTAGATTCCCGGACAGGAGGAAGTCCGGGGAGCTGTTTTTT.

Details on this clonotype: The junction shows a germline mismatch at one end, possibly a read error. This sequence joins TRBV29-1 and TRBJ2-2, with 7 bases fitting TRBD2. The CDR3 is made up of 15 amino acids. Germline CDR1 reads SQVTM; CDR2 reads ANQGSEA. The CDR3 is CSVGRPGGCTGEMFF. The CDR3 nucleotides are TGCAGCGTTGGTCGTCCGGGAGGTTGCACCGGGGAGATGTTTTTT.

The gene calls are TRBV11-2 and TRBJ1-5, with D possibly being TRBD1 (6 bases). Trimming took off 3 bases at V and 1 base at J, with 16 bases between the two ends. CDR1 is SGHAT and CDR2 is FQNNGV in the germline V gene. The CDR3 runs 17 residues. CDR3 region: CASSFAGITGSNQPQHF. The CDR3 coding sequence is TGTGCCAGCAGCTTTGCAGGGATAACAGGGAGCAATCAGCCCCAGCATTTT. The full variable domain, completed using reference TRBV11-2 and TRBJ1-5, is EAGVAQSPRYKIIEKRQSVAFWCNPISGHATLYWYQQILGQGPKLLIQFQNNGVVDDSQLPKDRFSAERLKGVDSTLKIQPAKLEDSAVYLCASSFAGITGSNQPQHFGDGTRLSIL.

On this clonotype itself: Relative to the germline gene, one junction end is altered; a read error may explain this. The chain links TRBV7-8 to TRBJ1-4, with 10 bases that match TRBD1. The CDR3 consists of 16 residues. Germline V CDR1 and CDR2: SGHVS, FQNEAQ. The CDR3 reads CASSPQRTGGNEELFF. The DNA of the CDR3 is TGTGCCAGTAGCCCCCAACGGACAGGGGGGAATGAAGAACTGTTTTTT.

With respect to this clonotype: One junction end does not reproduce the germline sequence, and a read error may be involved. The chain carries TRBV5-6 and TRBJ2-7; perhaps D is TRBD1 or TRBD2 (5 bases each). This CDR3 region has 13 residues. CDR1 SGHDT and CDR2 YYEEEE come from the germline V gene. CDR3 coding DNA: TGTGTCAGCAGCTACGGGAAGGGGAAAGAGCAGTACTTC. Encoded protein: CVSSYGKGKEQYF.

Remarks on this clonotype: The CDR3 does not end in the conserved phenylalanine or tryptophan, so this is likely a read error. CDR3 sequence: CASSSDPHTGELFL. The CDR3 DNA follows: TGTGCCAGCAGCTCAGATCCTCACACCGGGGAGCTGTTTCTT. The chain joins TRBV7-3 to TRBJ2-2; D is undetermined. Germline-derived CDR1 and CDR2 are SGHTA and FQGTGA. The CDR3 sequence is 14 residues long. With 4 bases removed from V and 3 bases from J, the gap between germline ends came to 9 bases.

As regards this clonotype: The conserved final phenylalanine or tryptophan is absent from the CDR3, which likely points to a read error. V is TRBV11-3 and J is TRBJ2-7, with D possibly matching TRBD2 (5 bases). Germline CDR1 reads SGHNT; CDR2 reads YENEEA. This CDR3 is 13 amino acids long. The CDR3 loop is CANSFGVLGEQYL. CDR3 DNA: TGTGCCAACAGCTTCGGGGTTCTGGGCGAGCAGTACTTA.

The rearrangement joins TRBV11-2 to TRBJ2-6, with a possible D match to TRBD2 (6 bases). Trimming stripped 5 bases from V and 0 bases from J, with 26 bases between. The CDR3 runs to 21 residues. From germline, CDR1 is SGHAT and CDR2 FQNNGV. The CDR3 region is CASSMGGGRDISLSGANVLTF. The CDR3 DNA follows: TGTGCCAGCAGCATGGGGGGAGGCAGGGATATTTCCCTCTCTGGGGCCAACGTCCTGACTTTC.

As concerns this clonotype: This CDR3 is missing its conserved last phenylalanine or tryptophan, likely due to a read error. It is unclear where the CDR3 begins or ends on the DNA, so no DNA is shown, and the CDR3 is as TCRdb lists it. The CDR3 here is CARSNTGISPLHV. The chain has TRBV6-6 and TRBJ1-6; TRBD1, the D gene given by the table, was not confirmed from the DNA. The CDR3 has 13 residues if both end residues are counted. Germline V lookup: CDR1 MNHNY, CDR2 SVGAGI (reference sequence).

This clonotype came up once. The conserved closing phenylalanine or tryptophan is absent in this CDR3, likely reflecting a read error. The genes are TRBV5-4 and TRBJ2-3, with 9 positions matching TRBD2. The CDR3 is 16 amino acids. Germline loops: CDR1 SGHNT, CDR2 YYREEE (reference sequence). The CDR3 reads CASSLLAGGPTYTQYL. The CDR3 region has the DNA TGTGCCAGCAGCCTGCTCGCGGGAGGGCCCACATATACGCAGTATTTG.

This clonotype was recorded only once. One end of the junction fails to match germline, which may point to a read error. This chain uses TRBV28 with TRBJ2-7, with D possibly matching TRBD2 (7 bases). Germline V gene data show CDR1 as MDHEN and CDR2 as SYDVKM. The CDR3 spans 15 residues. The CDR3 nucleotides are TGTGCCAGCAGTTTAGACGGGGGGCGCTTTCACGAGCGGTACTTC. Residues: CASSLDGGRFHERYF.

Details on this clonotype: One end of the junction does not line up with germline, which may come from a read error. The J gene is TRBJ1-5, the V gene TRBV5-6; D possibly corresponds to TRBD1 (5 bases). In germline, CDR1 is SGHDT, CDR2 YYEEEE. This CDR3 has 15 residues. In DNA, the CDR3 is TGTGCCAGCAGCATCTTGGGCAGGGACGATCAACCCCAGCATTTT. This sequence encodes CASSILGRDDQPQHF.

On this clonotype: The junction departs from the called germline gene at one end, perhaps through a read error. This sequence joins TRBV11-3 and TRBJ2-1; the D is unclear. Germline values: CDR1 SGHNT, CDR2 YENEEA. The length of the CDR3 is 14 residues. This chain's CDR3 is CASTLEVSKNEQFF. CDR3 DNA: TGTGCCAGCACCTTAGAGGTCAGCAAAAATGAGCAGTTCTTC.

As concerns this clonotype: Germline and junction disagree at one end, which may indicate a read error. The chain has TRBV5-4 and TRBJ2-3; 11 bases are shared with TRBD2. In germline, CDR1 is SGHNT, CDR2 YYREEE (reference sequence). The CDR3 consists of 18 residues. The CDR3 nucleotides are TGTGTCAGTAGCCTCGAGACTAGCGGGATTCCTAGCACAGATAGGCAGTATTTT. As protein: CVSSLETSGIPSTDRQYF.

Notes on this clonotype: The final CDR3 position lacks the conserved phenylalanine or tryptophan, pointing to a likely read error. The chain recombines TRBV4-3 with TRBJ1-1, with no clear D. CDR3 length: 15 amino acids. Germline V gene data show CDR1 as LGHNA and CDR2 as YSLEER. This chain's CDR3 is CASNQDRVLKTEAFL. DNA of the CDR3: TGCGCCAGCAACCAAGATCGCGTTCTCAAGACTGAAGCTTTCTTA.

Ten or more counts support this clonotype. This chain links TRBV5-1 with TRBJ2-2, with 9 bases that match TRBD2. The CDR3 runs 18 residues. Germline trimming cut 1 base from V and 0 bases from J; bases unmatched to any gene: 7. The V gene's germline CDR1 is SGHRS and CDR2 YFSETQ. The CDR3 bases are TGCGCCAGCAGCTTGTGGCTAGCGGGGACCGCGAACACCGGGGAGCTGTTTTTT. It translates to CASSLWLAGTANTGELFF. The whole variable domain, filled in from reference TRBV5-1 and TRBJ2-2, reads KAGVTQTPRYLIKTRGQQVTLSCSPISGHRSVSWYQQTPGQGLQFLFEYFSETQRNKGNFPGRFSGRQFSNSRSEMNVSTLELGDSALYLCASSLWLAGTANTGELFFGEGSRLTVL.